Listed here are 25 T cell receptor beta chains from one sample, sequenced in a study of response to subunit inactivated influenza vaccine. TCRdb re-called the RT-PCR reads with MiXCR, one entry per CDR3 protein. The table lists roughly 540,000 distinct CDR3 sequences, approximately 22% of them singletons, with around 2.8% in the top ten. These data were also reused for a study on T cells expressing NK-cell markers. According to that study: The authors made TCR beta cDNA libraries by 5'RACE template switching. This switching added a universal primer site and UMIs.

Sequencing was performed on CD4+ T cells sorted from PBMCs, taken 11 to 12 days after vaccination. The receptor set was obtained from a man aged 50 to 59 who received an inactivated influenza vaccine.

This clonotype was observed many times. V is TRBV29-1 and J is TRBJ2-5, with 9 bases fitting TRBD2. Germline CDR1 reads SQVTM; CDR2 reads ANQGSEA. The CDR3 loop spans 16 amino acids. Losses at the gene ends were 0 bases for V and 5 bases for J; bases not matched to a gene: 10. This CDR3 reads CSVEEMGLAGRETQYF. CDR3 in DNA: TGCAGCGTTGAAGAGATGGGCCTAGCGGGGAGGGAGACCCAGTACTTC.

This clonotype was picked up a small number of times. The rearrangement joins TRBV12-3 or TRBV12-4 to TRBJ1-5; D is unresolved. Deletions cut 3 bases from V and 10 bases from J, with 13 bases between. This CDR3 region has 13 residues. CDR3 protein: CASSFNTRGPQHF. In nucleotides, the CDR3 is TGTGCCAGCAGTTTTAACACCCGCGGACCCCAGCATTTT.

This clonotype was seen many times. The chain carries TRBV7-2 and TRBJ2-1; 13 positions match TRBD2. The CDR3 covers 14 residues. The germline gives CDR1 SGHTA, CDR2 FQGNSA. V was pared by 5 bases and J by 10 bases, with 5 bases of the junction left unmatched. The CDR3 nucleotides read TGTGCCAGCAGCAAACCGGGACTAGCGGGGGAGCAGTTCTTC. It specifies CASSKPGLAGEQFF.

The rearrangement uses TRBV6-2 or TRBV6-3 and TRBJ2-5; D remains ambiguous. The CDR3 has 12 amino acids. Trimming left V 7 bases short and J 5 bases short, with 11 bases between. CDR1 MNHEY and CDR2 SVGEGT come from the germline V gene. CDR3 sequence reads: CASKALGETQYF. The CDR3 coding sequence is TGTGCCAGCAAAGCCCTGGGGGAGACCCAGTACTTC.

This rearrangement joins TRBV6-4 to TRBJ2-5, with 13 bases identical to TRBD2. The CDR3 contains 21 residues. Germline trimming cut 7 bases from V and 2 bases from J; bases unmatched to any gene: 22. In germline, CDR1 is MRHNA, CDR2 SNTAGT. The DNA for the CDR3 is TGTGCCAGCACTCCAAATGGCGTCGGGTGGGGACTAGCGGGGCCACAAGAGACCCAGTACTTC. Translation gives CASTPNGVGWGLAGPQETQYF.

The chain carries TRBV12-3 or TRBV12-4 and TRBJ2-7; 10 bases map to TRBD1. The ends lost 6 bases at V and 6 bases at J; junction bases unmatched: 8. The CDR3 consists of 14 residues. The CDR3 sequence: CASRLGQGFGEQYF. In DNA form, the CDR3 reads TGTGCCAGCAGACTGGGACAGGGGTTTGGCGAGCAGTACTTC.

This clonotype has only a few counts. V gene TRBV12-3 or TRBV12-4 combines with J gene TRBJ2-3; 7 bases align to TRBD2. The CDR3 length is 13 residues. Trimming removed 6 bases from V and 1 base from J; junction bases left unmatched: 1. The CDR3 DNA reads as TGTGCCAGCAGAGCGGGGCGCACAGATACGCAGTATTTT. It yields the protein CASRAGRTDTQYF.

This clonotype was seen more than once but under ten times. V usage is TRBV20-1 and J usage is TRBJ1-5; D is uncertain. The CDR3 sequence is 15 residues long. With 0 bases removed from V and 0 bases from J, the gap between germline ends came to 9 bases. Germline CDR1 DFQATT, CDR2 SNEGSKA (reference sequence). The CDR3 region is CSAREAGNSNQPQHF. The CDR3 DNA reads as TGCAGTGCTAGAGAGGCGGGAAATAGCAATCAGCCCCAGCATTTT.

V is TRBV7-9 and J is TRBJ2-1; 7 positions match TRBD1. CDR3 size: 15 residues. The V gene end was trimmed by 4 bases and the J gene end by 4 bases; junction bases not matched to a gene: 7. CDR1 and CDR2 (germline): SEHNR, FQNEAQ (reference sequence). CDR3 sequence (DNA): TGTGCCAGCAGCTCAGACAGGGTAGCTTACAATGAGCAGTTCTTC. Residues: CASSSDRVAYNEQFF.

With regard to this clonotype: A read error is possible here, since a much larger clone lies one base away. V usage is TRBV3-1 and J usage is TRBJ2-5, with 8 bases identical to TRBD2. CDR3 size: 14 residues. V was clipped by 1 base and J by 5 bases; unmatched bases: 3. Germline V CDR1 and CDR2: LGHDT, YNNKEL (reference sequence). CDR3 loop: CASSQGTSRETQYF. The DNA for the CDR3 is TGTGCCAGCAGCCAAGGGACTAGCAGGGAGACCCAGTACTTC.

This clonotype was counted only a few times. One end of the junction varies from germline; a read error may be responsible. This chain links TRBV28 with TRBJ1-2; D gene unclear. The CDR3 is 12 amino acids. Per germline, CDR1 MDHEN and CDR2 SYDVKM. The CDR3 reads CASSIPRGPQSF. CDR3 in DNA: TGTGCCAGCAGTATCCCCCGCGGCCCGCAGTCGTTC.

The rearrangement uses TRBV5-6 and TRBJ2-1; 14 positions agree with TRBD2. This CDR3 region has 16 residues. Germline V gene lookup returns CDR1 SGHDT and CDR2 YYEEEE. J was trimmed by 7 bases and V by 0 bases; bases with no gene match: 3. The CDR3 DNA reads TGTGCCAGCAGCTTGGGACTAGCGGGAGGGAAGAATGAGCAGTTCTTC. Translated, it gives CASSLGLAGGKNEQFF.

This clonotype appeared once. The genes are TRBV12-3 or TRBV12-4 and TRBJ2-7; the match to TRBD1 covers 8 bases. CDR3 length equals 12 residues. Trimming cost V 8 bases and J 4 bases; bases outside gene matches: 4. As DNA, the CDR3 is TGTGCCAGCGGACAGGGAGCGTACGAGCAGTACTTC. Translated: CASGQGAYEQYF.

This chain joins TRBV10-3 and TRBJ2-3; tentative D call: TRBD2 (6 bases). Between the trimmed V and J ends, which lost 4 bases and 2 bases, there was a span of 16 bases. CDR3 length equals 16 residues. From germline, CDR1 is ENHRY and CDR2 SYGVKD. CDR3 nucleotides: TGTGCCATCAGTGGAATCCGGGACTCGCTCACAGATACGCAGTATTTT. It specifies CAISGIRDSLTDTQYF.

The chain has TRBV6-5 and TRBJ1-5, with D unclear. Trimming took 2 bases from V and 4 from J, leaving 18 bases between them. Germline loops: CDR1 MNHEY, CDR2 SVGAGI. The CDR3 runs to 17 residues. CDR3 amino acids: CASSYRPRGGQNQPQHF. Here the CDR3 DNA reads TGTGCCAGCAGTTACCGACCCCGGGGAGGCCAAAATCAGCCCCAGCATTTT.

This chain connects TRBV5-6 to TRBJ2-5; the D is unclear. The germline V gene encodes CDR1 SGHDT and CDR2 YYEEEE. Deletions cut 1 base from V and 9 bases from J, with 10 bases between. The CDR3 runs 12 residues. In DNA, the CDR3 is TGTGCCAGCAGCTTGTTCGGACGGTCCCAGTACTTC. Translating gives CASSLFGRSQYF.

This clonotype was counted between two and nine times. The V and J genes are TRBV20-1 and TRBJ2-4, with TRBD2 matching 10 bases. After removal of 3 bases from V and 6 bases from J, the junction contained 11 bases not matched to a gene. The CDR3 is 16 residues long. Per germline, CDR1 DFQATT and CDR2 SNEGSKA (reference sequence). DNA for the CDR3: TGCAGTGCTAGTGCACCTAGCGGGAGTAGACGAAACATTCAGTACTTC. It is translated as CSASAPSGSRRNIQYF.

The chain combines TRBV7-2 with TRBJ2-5; D remains ambiguous. The CDR3 consists of 15 residues. CDR1 and CDR2 from the germline V gene are SGHTA and FQGNSA. V shed 3 bases and J shed 5 bases, with 16 bases lying between them. CDR3 amino acids: CASSFRLGSLETQYF. CDR3 coding DNA: TGTGCCAGCAGCTTTAGGCTGGGATCTTTGGAGACCCAGTACTTC.

V is TRBV7-8 and J is TRBJ2-7, with TRBD1 matching 8 bases. The J segment lost 7 bases and the V segment lost 4 bases, leaving 12 bases of the junction unmatched. The CDR3 has 15 residues. Germline loops: CDR1 SGHVS, CDR2 FQNEAQ. The CDR3 region has the DNA TGTGCCAGCAGCTACCGGACAGGGCCGTCAGGGGAGCAGTACTTC. Residues: CASSYRTGPSGEQYF.

The sample holds a few counts of this clonotype. The chain recombines TRBV14 with TRBJ1-5, with 9 bases lining up with TRBD1. The CDR3 runs to 16 residues. Germline V gene sequence: CDR1 SGHDN, CDR2 FVKESK. V was pared by 1 base and J by 6 bases, with 7 bases of the junction left unmatched. The CDR3 DNA sequence: TGTGCCAGCAGCCAAGGAAGACAGGGGGACATTCAGCCCCAGCATTTT. Its protein is CASSQGRQGDIQPQHF.

This clonotype turned up a few times. V gene TRBV5-1 combines with J gene TRBJ2-1; TRBD2 aligns across 9 bases. V lost 1 base to trimming and J lost 5 bases; unmatched junction nucleotides: 7. The CDR3 loop spans 16 amino acids. Looked up from germline, CDR1 is SGHRS and CDR2 is YFSETQ. CDR3 DNA: TGCGCCAGCAGCTTGTTTTCTAGCGGGGTTGACAATGAGCAGTTCTTC. Protein product: CASSLFSSGVDNEQFF.

This clonotype was counted only a few times. The chain recombines TRBV7-2 with TRBJ2-2, with 8 bases identical to TRBD1. Trimming at V came to 4 bases and at J to 6 bases, leaving 7 bases not matched to a gene. Germline V gene data show CDR1 as SGHTA and CDR2 as FQGNSA. CDR3 size: 15 residues. For the CDR3, the DNA is TGTGCCAGCAGCTCAAGACAGGGGCGGGCCGGGGAGCTGTTTTTT. Translating it yields CASSSRQGRAGELFF.

This clonotype was counted a single time. The gene calls are TRBV27 and TRBJ2-1; a possible D gene is TRBD2 (5 bases). The V end lost 5 bases, the J end lost 6 bases, and 14 bases lay between the germline ends. CDR1 and CDR2 from the germline V gene are MNHEY and SMNVEV (reference sequence). This CDR3 spans 14 amino acids. CDR3 nucleotides: TGTGCCAGCAGTCGGGTAGCGTTGTTCAATGAGCAGTTCTTC. Its translation is CASSRVALFNEQFF.

This clonotype came up a few times. The V gene is TRBV5-1, the J gene TRBJ2-3; 10 nucleotides line up with TRBD2. The CDR3 spans 16 residues. CDR1 is SGHRS, CDR2 YFSETQ, per germline. V shed 3 bases, J shed 4 bases, and the junction held 8 bases outside the gene matches. In DNA form, the CDR3 reads TGCGCCAGCAGCTCTTTAGCGGGAGGAGTCGCAGATACGCAGTATTTT. Protein product: CASSSLAGGVADTQYF.

This chain uses TRBV9 with TRBJ1-1, with 7 bases lining up with TRBD1. Trimming at V came to 0 bases and at J to 8 bases, leaving 10 bases not matched to a gene. The CDR3 sequence is 15 residues long. Germline assignment: CDR1 SGDLS and CDR2 YYNGEE. Here the CDR3 DNA reads TGTGCCAGCAGCGTAGGGGACAGAGACTCCATCGAAGCTTTCTTT. Residues: CASSVGDRDSIEAFF. Together with reference TRBV9 and TRBJ1-1, the CDR3 gives the full variable domain: DSGVTQTPKHLITATGQRVTLRCSPRSGDLSVYWYQQSLDQGLQFLIQYYNGEERAKGNILERFSAQQFPDLHSELNLSSLELGDSALYFCASSVGDRDSIEAFFGQGTRLTVV.